This TCR beta chain was sequenced during a study of shared T cell receptors in the human thymus. Generated by immunoSEQ multiplex PCR, the TCRdb table keeps only in-frame clones and is missing some. The sample lists over 450,000 clones; about 80% were seen once. These data were also reused for a study on human thymus T cells.

This sequence originates from a boy under two years old with a congenital heart defect. Sequencing was carried out using thymocytes.

The CDR3: CACGGTVNTGELFF. For the CDR3, the DNA is TGTGCCTGCGGGGGGACAGTGAACACCGGGGAGCTGTTTTTT. This chain joins TRBV2 and TRBJ2-2, with D possibly being TRBD2 (8 bases). The germline V gene encodes CDR1 SNHLY and CDR2 FYNNEI. V lost 11 bases, J lost 1 base, and 14 bases lay in between. The CDR3 sequence is 14 residues long. The full variable domain, its missing parts supplied by reference TRBV2 and TRBJ2-2, is EPEVTQTPSHQVTQMGQEVILRCVPISNHLYFYWYRQILGQKVEFLVSFYNNEISEKSEIFDDQFSVERPDGSNFTLKIRSTKLEDSAMYFCACGGTVNTGELFFGEGSRLTVL.